This T cell receptor beta chain originates from a study of a mutant IDH1 vaccine in newly diagnosed glioma. Time point meaning: week 47, end of study. The study gave 300 ug of mutant IDH1 20-mer peptide per vaccine dose, with topical imiquimod. Tumors from donors were new WHO grade 3 or 4 IDH1-mutant astrocytomas with ATRX loss. A single count supports this clone. The antigen is not known. The CDR3 totals 14 residues. J was trimmed by 2 bases and V by 4 bases; bases with no gene match: 4. Per the germline V gene, CDR1 is SGHKS and CDR2 is YYEKEE (reference sequence). Assay: immunoSEQ multiplex PCR; the TCRdb copy retains only in-frame clones and omits some. There are tens of thousands of clones in the sample; about 65% occur only once, and around 4.8% lies in the top ten.

The chain uses TRBV5-5 and TRBJ1-2; 8 nucleotides match TRBD1. The clonotype originates from a man aged 35 to 55 with glioma. Some clones in this sample may be carry-over from other donors' samples. Here the sequenced sample was peripheral blood mononuclear cells (PBMCs), taken from a glioma patient whose treatment included an IDH1 peptide vaccine. The CDR3 loop reads CASSRQGSNYGYTF. For the CDR3, the DNA is TGTGCCAGCAGCCGACAGGGGTCCAACTATGGCTACACCTTC.